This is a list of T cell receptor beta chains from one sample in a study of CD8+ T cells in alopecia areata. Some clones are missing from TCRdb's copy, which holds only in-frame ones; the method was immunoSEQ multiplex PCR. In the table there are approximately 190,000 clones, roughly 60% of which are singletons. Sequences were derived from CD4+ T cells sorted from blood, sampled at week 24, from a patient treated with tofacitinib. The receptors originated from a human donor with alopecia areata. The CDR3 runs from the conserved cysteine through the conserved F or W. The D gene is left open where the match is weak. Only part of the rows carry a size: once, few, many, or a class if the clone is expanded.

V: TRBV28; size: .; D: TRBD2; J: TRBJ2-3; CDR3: CASITGGTISTDTQYF; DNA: TGTGCCAGCATAACGGGAGGAACCATAAGCACAGATACGCAGTATTTT
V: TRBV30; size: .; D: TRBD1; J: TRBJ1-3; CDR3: CAWSSGQYPGNTIYF; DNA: TGTGCCTGGAGCTCGGGACAGTATCCTGGAAACACCATATATTTT
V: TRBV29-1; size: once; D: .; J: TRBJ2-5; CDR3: CSVLVGSQETQYF; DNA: TGCAGCGTTTTAGTTGGGAGCCAAGAGACCCAGTACTTC
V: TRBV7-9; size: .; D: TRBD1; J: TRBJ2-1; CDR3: CASSLRDSNNEQFF; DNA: TGTGCCAGCAGCCTCCGGGACAGCAACAATGAGCAGTTCTTC
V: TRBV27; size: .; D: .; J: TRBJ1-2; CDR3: CASRRDLGYGYTF; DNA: TGTGCCAGCAGAAGGGACCTGGGATATGGCTACACCTTC
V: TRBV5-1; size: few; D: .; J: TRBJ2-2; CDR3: CASSGKGLASLTTGELFF; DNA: TGCGCCAGCAGCGGGAAGGGGTTGGCTAGCCTTACCACCGGGGAGCTGTTTTTT
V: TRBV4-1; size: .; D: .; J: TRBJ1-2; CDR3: CASSQDRVSYGYTF; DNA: TGCGCCAGCAGCCAAGACAGGGTGTCCTATGGCTACACCTTC
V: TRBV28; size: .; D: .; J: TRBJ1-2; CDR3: CASSGRLRVSYGYTF; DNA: TGTGCCAGCAGTGGACGACTCAGGGTTAGCTATGGCTACACCTTC
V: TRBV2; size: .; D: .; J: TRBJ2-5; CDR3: CASVPLAETQYF; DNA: TGTGCCAGCGTTCCCTTGGCAGAGACCCAGTACTTC
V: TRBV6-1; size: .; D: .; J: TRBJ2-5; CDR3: CASRARGAGETQYF; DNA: TGTGCCAGCAGGGCCCGTGGGGCGGGGGAGACCCAGTACTTC
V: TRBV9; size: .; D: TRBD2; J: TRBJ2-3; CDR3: CASSVQSSGSWTDTQYF; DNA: TGTGCCAGCAGCGTCCAGAGTAGCGGGAGCTGGACAGATACGCAGTATTTT
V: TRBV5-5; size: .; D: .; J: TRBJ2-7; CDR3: CASSLTGSSGYEQYF; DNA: TGTGCCAGCAGCTTAACAGGGAGCAGTGGGTACGAGCAGTACTTC
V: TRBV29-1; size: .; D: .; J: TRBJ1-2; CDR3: CSVMTGASYGYTF; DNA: TGCAGCGTCATGACTGGGGCTAGTTATGGCTACACCTTC
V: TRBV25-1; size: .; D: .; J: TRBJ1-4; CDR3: CASSGGGSEKLFF; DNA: TGTGCCAGCAGTGGGGGTGGTAGTGAAAAACTGTTTTTT
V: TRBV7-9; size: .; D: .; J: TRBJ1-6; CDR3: CASSLMDSPLHF; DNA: TGTGCCAGCAGCCTGATGGATTCACCCCTCCACTTT
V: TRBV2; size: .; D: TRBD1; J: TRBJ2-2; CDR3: CASSERGRLNTGELFF; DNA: TGTGCCAGCAGTGAAAGGGGGCGTTTAAACACCGGGGAGCTGTTTTTT
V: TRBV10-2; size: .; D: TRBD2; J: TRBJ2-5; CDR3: CASRTSGGPQETQYF; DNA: TGCGCCAGCAGGACTAGCGGGGGTCCGCAAGAGACCCAGTACTTC
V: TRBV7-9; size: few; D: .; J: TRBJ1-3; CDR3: CASSGEGPGSTYF; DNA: TGTGCCAGCAGCGGGGAGGGGCCGGGATCCACCTATTTT
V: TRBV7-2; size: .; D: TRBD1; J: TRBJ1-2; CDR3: CASSFTRTGGRDNYGYTF; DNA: TGTGCCAGCAGCTTCACGAGGACAGGGGGCAGAGATAACTATGGCTACACCTTC
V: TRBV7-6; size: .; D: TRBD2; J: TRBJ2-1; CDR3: CASSPRTSSYNEQFF; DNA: TGTGCCAGCAGCCCCCGGACTAGCAGCTACAATGAGCAGTTCTTC
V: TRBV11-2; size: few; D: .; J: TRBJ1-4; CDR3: CASSLGPGRSNEKLFF; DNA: TGTGCCAGCAGCTTAGGCCCGGGACGGTCTAATGAAAAACTGTTTTTT
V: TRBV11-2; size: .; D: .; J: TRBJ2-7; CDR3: CASSLNGFEQYF; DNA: TGTGCCAGCAGCTTAAACGGGTTCGAGCAGTACTTC
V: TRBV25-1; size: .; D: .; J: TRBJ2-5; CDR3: CASSPTDEETQYF; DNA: TGTGCCAGCAGCCCGACAGATGAAGAGACCCAGTACTTC
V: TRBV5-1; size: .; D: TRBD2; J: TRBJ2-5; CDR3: CASSFTLAGDGHWDQETQYF; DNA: TGCGCCAGCAGCTTCACTCTAGCGGGGGACGGACACTGGGACCAAGAGACCCAGTACTTC
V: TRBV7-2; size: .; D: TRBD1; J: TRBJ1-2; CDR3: CASSMGGTGTNYGYTF; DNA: TGTGCCAGCAGCATGGGGGGGACAGGGACTAACTATGGCTACACCTTC
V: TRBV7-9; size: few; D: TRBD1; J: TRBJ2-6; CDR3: CASSLESGGFGANVLTF; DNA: TGTGCCAGCAGCTTAGAGTCAGGGGGTTTTGGGGCCAACGTCCTGACTTTC
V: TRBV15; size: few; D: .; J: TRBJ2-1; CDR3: CATSSLKNALSYNEQFF; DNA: TGTGCCACCAGCAGCTTAAAAAATGCCCTGTCATACAATGAGCAGTTCTTC
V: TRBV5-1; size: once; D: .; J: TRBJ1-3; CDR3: CASSLVGQRSGNTIYF; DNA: TGCGCCAGCAGCTTGGTAGGCCAGAGGTCTGGAAACACCATATATTTT
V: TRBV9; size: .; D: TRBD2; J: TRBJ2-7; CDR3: CASSPFGAGELEQYF; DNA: TGTGCCAGCAGCCCCTTTGGCGCGGGAGAGCTCGAGCAGTACTTC
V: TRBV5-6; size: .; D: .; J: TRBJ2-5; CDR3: CASSLQGQETQYF; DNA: TGTGCCAGCAGCTTGCAGGGGCAAGAGACCCAGTACTTC
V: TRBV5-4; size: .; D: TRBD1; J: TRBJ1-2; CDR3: CASSLPPGQGYGYTF; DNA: TGTGCCAGCAGCTTGCCCCCGGGACAGGGATATGGCTACACCTTC
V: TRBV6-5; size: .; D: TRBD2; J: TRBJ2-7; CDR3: CASSYGSGGREQYF; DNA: TGTGCCAGCAGTTACGGCAGCGGGGGGCGCGAGCAGTACTTC
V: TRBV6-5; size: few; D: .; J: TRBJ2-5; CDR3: CASCRGGRETQYF; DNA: TGTGCCAGCTGCAGGGGGGGGCGGGAGACCCAGTACTTC
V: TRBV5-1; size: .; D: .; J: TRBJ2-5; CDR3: CASSLMVGFGGETQYF; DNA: TGCGCCAGCAGCTTGATGGTAGGGTTCGGAGGAGAGACCCAGTACTTC
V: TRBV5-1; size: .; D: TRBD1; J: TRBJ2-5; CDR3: CASSLGQYQETQYF; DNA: TGCGCCAGCAGTTTGGGACAGTACCAAGAGACCCAGTACTTC
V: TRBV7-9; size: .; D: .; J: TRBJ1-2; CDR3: CASSGSAAYSAFWDGYTF; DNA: TGTGCCAGCAGCGGGTCGGCTGCGTATTCAGCATTTTGGGATGGCTACACCTTC
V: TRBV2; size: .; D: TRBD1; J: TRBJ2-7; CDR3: CASSSTGGTGNEQYF; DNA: TGTGCCAGCAGTTCAACAGGGGGCACCGGGAACGAGCAGTACTTC
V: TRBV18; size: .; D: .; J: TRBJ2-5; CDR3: CASSPIQGVRETQYF; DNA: TGTGCCAGCTCACCAATCCAGGGTGTGCGGGAGACCCAGTACTTC
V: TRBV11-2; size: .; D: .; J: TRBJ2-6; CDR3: CASSSQGSGANVLTF; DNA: TGTGCCAGCAGTTCTCAGGGCTCTGGGGCCAACGTCCTGACTTTC
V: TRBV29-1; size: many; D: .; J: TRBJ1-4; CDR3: CSVVDSGADEKLFF; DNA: TGCAGCGTTGTCGACTCTGGGGCGGATGAAAAACTGTTTTTT
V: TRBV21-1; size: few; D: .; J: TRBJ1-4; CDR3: CASSKGAPKLFF; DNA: TGTGCCAGCAGCAAGGGGGCCCCTAAACTGTTTTTT
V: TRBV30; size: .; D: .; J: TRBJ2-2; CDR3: CAWSDRYQYTGELFF; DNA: TGTGCCTGGAGCGACCGCTACCAATACACCGGGGAGCTGTTTTTT
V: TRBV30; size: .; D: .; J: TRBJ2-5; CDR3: CAWSAGGQGGETQYF; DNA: TGTGCCTGGAGTGCGGGTGGGCAGGGTGGAGAGACCCAGTACTTC
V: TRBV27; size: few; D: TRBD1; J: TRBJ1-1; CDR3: CASSFGQGFGEAFF; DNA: TGTGCCAGCAGTTTTGGACAGGGGTTTGGTGAAGCTTTCTTT
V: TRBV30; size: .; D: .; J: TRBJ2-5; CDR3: CAWSQQETQYF; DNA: TGTGCCTGGAGTCAACAAGAGACCCAGTACTTC
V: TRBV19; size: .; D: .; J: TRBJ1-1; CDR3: CASIDPGGANTEAFF; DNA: TGTGCCAGTATCGACCCCGGCGGAGCGAACACTGAAGCTTTCTTT
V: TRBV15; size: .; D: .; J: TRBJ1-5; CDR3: CATSKRLGNSNQPQHF; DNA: TGTGCCACCAGCAAGAGACTGGGGAATAGCAATCAGCCCCAGCATTTT
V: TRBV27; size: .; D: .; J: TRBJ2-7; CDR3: CASTPSTHPYEQYF; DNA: TGTGCCAGCACCCCCTCTACGCATCCCTACGAGCAGTACTTC
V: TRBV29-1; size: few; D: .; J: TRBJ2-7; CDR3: CSASDPGTYEQYF; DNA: TGCAGCGCCTCCGACCCGGGGACCTACGAGCAGTACTTC
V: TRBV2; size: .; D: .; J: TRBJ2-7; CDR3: CASSVGRREYEQYF; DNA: TGTGCCAGCAGTGTAGGCAGACGGGAGTACGAGCAGTACTTC
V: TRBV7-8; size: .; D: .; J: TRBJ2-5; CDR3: CASSLGQRETQYF; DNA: TGTGCCAGCAGCCTAGGACAGCGAGAGACCCAGTACTTC